This T cell receptor beta chain was identified during a study of blood T cell repertoires in COVID-19. This clone occurred once. The length of the CDR3 is 14 residues. CDR1 LNHDA and CDR2 SQIVND come from the germline V gene (reference sequence). The V and J ends lost 2 bases and 5 bases respectively, with 9 bases between them. Per the study methods: Amplifying reference gene primers gave estimates of nucleated cell counts. Sequencing was performed with immunoSEQ multiplex PCR; in TCRdb, only in-frame clones are kept and a portion is missing. D and trimming were read from the DNA, whereas the V and J calls and clone size are those reported in that table. The sample holds about 82,000 clones, about 73% seen once.

This receptor was obtained from a man aged 55 to 70 with COVID-19, enrolled during active disease. The chain is built from TRBV19 and TRBJ2-2, with D tentatively TRBD1 (5 bases). The sequenced material came from peripheral blood. The CDR3 protein is CASSIRQGTGELFF. CDR3 coding DNA: TGTGCCAGTAGTATAAGGCAGGGTACCGGGGAGCTGTTTTTT. The entire variable domain, with the rest obtained from reference TRBV19 and TRBJ2-2, is as follows: DGGITQSPKYLFRKEGQNVTLSCEQNLNHDAMYWYRQDPGQGLRLIYYSQIVNDFQKGDIAEGYSVSREKKESFPLTVTSAQKNPTAFYLCASSIRQGTGELFFGEGSRLTVL.